Presented here are 9 T cell receptor beta chains from one specimen sequenced in a study of CD8+CD57+ T cells in acquired aplastic anemia. Investigators profiled TCR beta VDJ and CDR3 from genomic DNA template. TCRdb independently ran MiXCR on the reads; one entry per CDR3 protein. The table shows roughly 81,000 distinct CDR3 sequences, with approximately 46% occurring only once. What was sequenced was sorted CD4+, CD8+, or CD8+CD57+ T cells (not recorded which) from PBMCs. These receptors were obtained from a human donor in good health, serving as a control.

The rearrangement uses TRBV19 and TRBJ1-5, with D possibly matching TRBD1 (5 bases). Trimming took off 5 bases at V and 6 bases at J, with 11 bases between the two ends. The germline V gene has CDR1 LNHDA and CDR2 SQIVND (reference sequence). The CDR3 covers 13 residues. In nucleotides, the CDR3 is TGTGCCAGTAGTGGGCAGGGAGGTCAGCCCCAGCATTTT. Translating gives CASSGQGGQPQHF.

This clonotype was seen repeatedly, ten times or more. The J gene is TRBJ1-2, the V gene TRBV12-3 or TRBV12-4; no definite D call. The V end was cut by 3 bases, the J end by 6 bases, with 5 bases between. This CDR3 spans 11 amino acids. This CDR3 is CASSFGDGYTF. DNA for the CDR3: TGTGCCAGCAGTTTTGGCGATGGCTACACCTTC.

The rearrangement links TRBV29-1 to TRBJ2-7; D may be TRBD1 (6 bases). Germline V gene lookup returns CDR1 SQVTM and CDR2 ANQGSEA. The CDR3 contains 13 residues. With 3 bases removed from V and 4 bases from J, the gap between germline ends came to 13 bases. The chain's CDR3 is CSVETGGGYEQYF. The DNA of the CDR3 is TGCAGCGTTGAGACAGGTGGCGGGTACGAGCAGTACTTC.

This clonotype came up many times. The CDR3 DNA reads TGCAGTGCTAGATCGGGGACAGAAGCCTTCGGAGGCTACACCTTC. Translated: CSARSGTEAFGGYTF. The V call is TRBV20-1, the J call TRBJ1-2; 7 nucleotides agree with TRBD1. Germline V lookup: CDR1 DFQATT, CDR2 SNEGSKA (reference sequence). V dropped 2 bases and J dropped 8; count of bases not matched to a gene: 14. This CDR3 spans 15 amino acids.

This clonotype was recorded at least ten times. The gene calls are TRBV12-3 or TRBV12-4 and TRBJ2-7; D perhaps matches TRBD2 (5 bases). V shed 4 bases and J shed 3 bases, with 13 bases lying between them. This CDR3 comprises 14 residues. The CDR3 DNA is TGTGCCAGCAGTTACCCGGGGAAGGGCTACGAGCAGTACTTC. This gives the protein CASSYPGKGYEQYF.

This clonotype was counted between two and nine times. V and J are TRBV7-2 and TRBJ2-1; 7 positions agree with TRBD1. The CDR3 runs 15 residues. With V trimmed by 2 bases and J by 8 bases, 9 bases remained unmatched. Germline loops: CDR1 SGHTA, CDR2 FQGNSA. The CDR3 DNA reads TGTGCCAGCAGCTTATCGCCCAGGGGGATCGATGAGCAGTTCTTC. This encodes CASSLSPRGIDEQFF. The variable domain in full, with the rest retrieved from reference TRBV7-2 and TRBJ2-1, is GAGVSQSPSNKVTEKGKDVELRCDPISGHTALYWYRQSLGQGLEFLIYFQGNSAPDKSGLPSDRFSAERTGGSVSTLTIQRTQQEDSAVYLCASSLSPRGIDEQFFGPGTRLTVL.

The chain joins TRBV2 to TRBJ2-5; TRBD1 is a possible D gene (5 bases). Matching the DNA end better, TRBJ2-7 makes the J call doubtful. The germline gives CDR1 SNHLY, CDR2 FYNNEI. The CDR3 runs to 12 residues. CDR3 in amino acids: CASRDRQYEQYF. In nucleotides, the CDR3 is TGTGCCAGCAGAGATAGACAGTACGAGCAGTACTTC.

The J gene is TRBJ1-1, the V gene TRBV19, with D unresolved. The V end was cut by 10 bases, the J end by 0 bases, with 12 bases between. The CDR3 is 13 residues long. Looked up from germline, CDR1 is LNHDA and CDR2 is SQIVND (reference sequence). The CDR3 DNA sequence: TGTGCCACTACGAGGGAAATGAACACTGAAGCTTTCTTT. Protein: CATTREMNTEAFF.

This clonotype appeared a single time. The chain couples TRBV5-8 to TRBJ1-6; 8 nucleotides line up with TRBD1. This CDR3 is 14 amino acids long. Losses at the gene ends were 4 bases for V and 7 bases for J; bases not matched to a gene: 4. The germline CDR1 and CDR2 sequences are SGHTS and YDEGEE. The CDR3 DNA follows: TGTGCCAGCAGCACGCCAGGGGGCAATTCACCCCTCCACTTT. It codes for CASSTPGGNSPLHF.